This T cell receptor beta chain was identified in a study of T cells in Graves' hyperthyroidism and ophthalmopathy. The wider study: Upon initial diagnosis and before any treatment, peripheral blood was collected.

Any symptoms of ophthalmopathy came after the first hyperthyroidism diagnosis, from which the blood sample dates. This clonotype came up many times. The CDR3 regions of TCR beta were amplified from RNA transcripts. A first-round RT-PCR of the TCR CDR3 used the HTBI primer set. TCRdb re-analysed the multiplex PCR reads in MiXCR, keeping a single row per CDR3 protein. Counted here are about 770,000 distinct CDR3 sequences, around 20% occurring once; the ten biggest clones make up over 15%. Germline CDR1 SGHKS, CDR2 YYEKEE (reference sequence). CDR3 length equals 15 residues. Between the trimmed V and J ends, which lost 1 base and 1 base, there was a span of 10 bases.

The sample was blood. This TCR came from a woman between 45 and 65 years old with Graves' hyperthyroidism that later progressed to Graves' ophthalmopathy. The rearrangement joins TRBV5-5 to TRBJ2-3; D is tentatively TRBD1 or TRBD2 (5 bases each). The CDR3 DNA follows: TGTGCCAGCAGCTTGCCCTGGGACCGCACAGATACGCAGTATTTT. This translates into CASSLPWDRTDTQYF.